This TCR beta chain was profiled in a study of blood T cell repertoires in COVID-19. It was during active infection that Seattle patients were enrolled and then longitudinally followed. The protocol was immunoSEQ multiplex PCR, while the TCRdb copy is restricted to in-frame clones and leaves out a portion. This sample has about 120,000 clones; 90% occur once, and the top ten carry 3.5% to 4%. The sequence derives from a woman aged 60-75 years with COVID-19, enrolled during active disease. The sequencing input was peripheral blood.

Written as DNA, the CDR3 is TGTGCCAGCAGCACCGGACAGGAGCTCTATGGCTACACCTTC. Translating it yields CASSTGQELYGYTF. J is TRBJ1-2 and V is TRBV5-4; TRBD1 matches 7 bases. The CDR3 extends over 14 amino acids. Germline trimming cut 4 bases from V and 4 bases from J; bases unmatched to any gene: 7. The germline V gene has CDR1 SGHNT and CDR2 YYREEE (reference sequence).